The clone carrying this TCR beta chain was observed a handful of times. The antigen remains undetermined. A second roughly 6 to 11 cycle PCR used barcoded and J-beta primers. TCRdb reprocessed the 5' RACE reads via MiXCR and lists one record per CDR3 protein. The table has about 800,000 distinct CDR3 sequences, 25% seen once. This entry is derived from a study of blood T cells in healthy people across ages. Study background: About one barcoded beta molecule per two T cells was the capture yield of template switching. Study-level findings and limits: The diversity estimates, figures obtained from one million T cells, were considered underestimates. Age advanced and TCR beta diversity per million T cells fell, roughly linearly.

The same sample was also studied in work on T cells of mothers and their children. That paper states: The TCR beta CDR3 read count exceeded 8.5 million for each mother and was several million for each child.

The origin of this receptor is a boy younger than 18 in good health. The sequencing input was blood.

In DNA, the CDR3 is TGTGCCAGCAGTTACTCAAGACAACGTGTCTTTGAGCAGTTCTTC. Protein sequence: CASSYSRQRVFEQFF. This rearrangement joins TRBV6-6 to TRBJ2-5; D is uncertain. Judging by the DNA end, TRBJ2-1 fits better; the J call may be wrong. Germline assignment: CDR1 MNHNY and CDR2 SVGAGI (reference sequence). The CDR3 loop spans 15 amino acids.